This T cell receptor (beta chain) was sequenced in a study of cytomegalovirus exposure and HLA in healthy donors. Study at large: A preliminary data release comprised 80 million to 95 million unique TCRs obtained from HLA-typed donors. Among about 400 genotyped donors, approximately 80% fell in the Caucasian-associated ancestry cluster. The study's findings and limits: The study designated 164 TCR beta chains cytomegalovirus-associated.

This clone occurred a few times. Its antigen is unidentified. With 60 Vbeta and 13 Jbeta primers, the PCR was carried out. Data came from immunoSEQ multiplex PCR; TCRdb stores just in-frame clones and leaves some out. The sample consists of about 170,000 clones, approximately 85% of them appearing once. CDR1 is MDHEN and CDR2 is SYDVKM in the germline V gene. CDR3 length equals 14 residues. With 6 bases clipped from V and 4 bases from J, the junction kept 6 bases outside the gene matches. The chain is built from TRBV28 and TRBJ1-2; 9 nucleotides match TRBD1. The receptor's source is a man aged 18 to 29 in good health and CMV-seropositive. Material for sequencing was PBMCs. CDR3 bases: TGTGCCAGCAGAGTGGGACAGGGTGTCTATGGCTACACCTTC. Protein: CASRVGQGVYGYTF.